The 18 T cell receptor beta chains in this list originate from one sample, sequenced in a study of blood T cell repertoires in COVID-19. TCRdb keeps only in-frame clones here, not all; method: immunoSEQ multiplex PCR. The sample has roughly 180,000 clones; approximately 85% are singletons. The specimen sequenced was peripheral blood. Source of these receptors: a man aged 60 to 75 who had recovered from COVID-19.

The chain combines TRBV11-1 with TRBJ2-5; 7 bases fit TRBD1. The CDR3 runs 13 residues. Germline V gene data show CDR1 as SGHAT and CDR2 as FQDESV (reference sequence). The V gene end was trimmed by 6 bases and the J gene end by 1 base; junction bases not matched to a gene: 2. CDR3 nucleotides: TGTGCCAGCAGGGGACAGACCCAAGAGACCCAGTACTTC. It encodes CASRGQTQETQYF.

The chain recombines TRBV7-8 with TRBJ1-5, with D maybe TRBD1 (6 bases). V was shortened by 4 bases and J by 3 bases, with 10 bases between the two germline ends. The CDR3 extends over 14 amino acids. Looked up from germline, CDR1 is SGHVS and CDR2 is FQNEAQ. CDR3 loop: CASSSTGPNQPQHF. The CDR3 bases are TGTGCCAGCAGCTCGACAGGTCCCAATCAGCCCCAGCATTTT.

This clone was picked up one time. This chain connects TRBV4-3 to TRBJ2-3, with unresolved D. CDR1 and CDR2 from the germline V gene are LGHNA and YSLEER. The CDR3 has 15 amino acids. Trimming removed 0 bases at V and 1 base at J, with 8 bases between. The CDR3 bases are TGCGCCAGCAGCCAAGATTTGGCAGGCACAGATACGCAGTATTTT. It translates to CASSQDLAGTDTQYF.

The J gene is TRBJ2-7, the V gene TRBV11-3; 7 bases are shared with TRBD2. The V gene end was trimmed by 4 bases and the J gene end by 4 bases; junction bases not matched to a gene: 13. This CDR3 has 16 residues. Germline assignment: CDR1 SGHNT and CDR2 YENEEA. The CDR3 region has the DNA TGTGCCAGCAGCTGGGGGGGGGACGGACCAGGGTACGAGCAGTACTTC. Its translation is CASSWGGDGPGYEQYF.

J is TRBJ2-4 and V is TRBV7-2, with 11 bases identical to TRBD2. V gave up 3 bases and J gave up 0 bases; unmatched junction bases: 1. Looked up from germline, CDR1 is SGHTA and CDR2 is FQGNSA. CDR3 length equals 16 residues. CDR3 DNA: TGTGCCAGCAGCTTTAGCGGGGGGGTAGCCAAAAACATTCAGTACTTC. Translated, it gives CASSFSGGVAKNIQYF. The complete variable domain, with remaining parts taken from reference TRBV7-2 and TRBJ2-4, reads GAGVSQSPSNKVTEKGKDVELRCDPISGHTALYWYRQSLGQGLEFLIYFQGNSAPDKSGLPSDRFSAERTGGSVSTLTIQRTQQEDSAVYLCASSFSGGVAKNIQYFGAGTRLSVL.

This chain uses TRBV5-1 with TRBJ1-1; 7 bases are a match to TRBD1. With 3 bases clipped from V and 5 bases from J, the junction kept 7 bases outside the gene matches. The CDR3 loop spans 14 amino acids. Germline values: CDR1 SGHRS, CDR2 YFSETQ. CDR3 nucleotide sequence: TGCGCCAGCAGCTCTCAAGGGGGCGCGACTGAAGCTTTCTTT. It specifies CASSSQGGATEAFF.

The chain employs TRBV6-6 and TRBJ2-3, with D tentatively TRBD2 (5 bases). The V end lost 2 bases, the J end lost 3 bases, and 9 bases lay between the germline ends. Looked up from germline, CDR1 is MNHNY and CDR2 is SVGAGI (reference sequence). CDR3 length: 14 amino acids. The CDR3 loop reads CASSYPSGTDTQYF. The CDR3 DNA follows: TGTGCCAGCAGTTACCCCAGCGGTACAGATACGCAGTATTTT.

The chain employs TRBV29-1 and TRBJ2-7, with D hard to call. The CDR3 contains 12 residues. The ends were cut back, 3 bases at V and 3 bases at J, with 9 bases in the middle. CDR1 and CDR2 (germline): SQVTM, ANQGSEA. The CDR3 DNA is TGCAGCGTTGACAGCGCGGACTACGAGCAGTACTTC. Protein product: CSVDSADYEQYF.

V gene TRBV9 combines with J gene TRBJ2-2; TRBD2 might be the D (5 bases). From germline, CDR1 is SGDLS and CDR2 YYNGEE. V was shortened by 4 bases and J by 1 base, with 17 bases between the two germline ends. The CDR3 covers 17 residues. The CDR3 DNA follows: TGTGCCAGCAGCCCCCCCTCGGGAACACTGAACACCGGGGAGCTGTTTTTT. It specifies CASSPPSGTLNTGELFF.

The rearrangement links TRBV6-6 to TRBJ2-7; TRBD1 agrees at 7 bases. The CDR3 consists of 14 residues. Per the germline V gene, CDR1 is MNHNY and CDR2 is SVGAGI (reference sequence). The trim removed 6 bases at V and 1 base at J, leaving 6 bases unmatched. The CDR3 sequence: CASSRDRDSYEQYF. In DNA, the CDR3 is TGTGCCAGCAGCCGCGACAGGGATTCCTACGAGCAGTACTTC.

The V gene is TRBV9, the J gene TRBJ1-1, with 9 bases matching TRBD1. The CDR3 is 15 amino acids. Germline V gives CDR1 SGDLS, CDR2 YYNGEE. The ends lost 3 bases at V and 1 base at J; junction bases unmatched: 4. The CDR3 sequence: CASSGGTGRNTEAFF. In nucleotides, the CDR3 is TGTGCCAGCAGCGGCGGGACAGGGAGGAACACTGAAGCTTTCTTT.

The chain employs TRBV7-2 and TRBJ2-3; 10 positions agree with TRBD2. CDR3 length: 15 amino acids. Germline assignment: CDR1 SGHTA and CDR2 FQGNSA. V was clipped by 5 bases and J by 3 bases; unmatched bases: 5. The CDR3: CASSRTSGETDTQYF. For the CDR3, the DNA is TGTGCCAGCAGCCGCACTAGCGGGGAAACAGATACGCAGTATTTT.

The genes are TRBV5-1 and TRBJ1-2; 7 bases match TRBD1. V dropped 0 bases and J dropped 5; count of bases not matched to a gene: 7. The CDR3 totals 15 residues. Germline assignment: CDR1 SGHRS and CDR2 YFSETQ. The CDR3 loop is CASSLGAGTAYGYTF. In DNA form, the CDR3 reads TGCGCCAGCAGCTTGGGGGCCGGGACAGCTTATGGCTACACCTTC.

V and J are TRBV5-1 and TRBJ2-7; D is perhaps TRBD1 (5 bases). Germline V lookup: CDR1 SGHRS, CDR2 YFSETQ. V was cut by 2 bases and J by 4 bases, with 10 bases left in between. The CDR3 has 13 amino acids. CDR3 region: CASSLDQGYEQYF. The CDR3 DNA is TGCGCCAGCAGCTTAGACCAGGGTTACGAGCAGTACTTC.

This sequence joins TRBV6-2 or TRBV6-3 and TRBJ1-1, with a tentative D call TRBD1 (5 bases). The CDR3 loop spans 18 amino acids. Germline V gene lookup returns CDR1 MNHEY and CDR2 SVGEGT. V shed 2 bases and J shed 3 bases, with 22 bases lying between them. The CDR3 here is CASSYIRRLGLRDTEAFF. CDR3 bases: TGTGCCAGCAGTTACATAAGACGACTGGGCCTCAGGGACACTGAAGCTTTCTTT.

This chain connects TRBV18 to TRBJ2-3; 8 bases match TRBD1. Germline V lookup: CDR1 KGHSH, CDR2 LQKENI. The CDR3 is 15 residues long. The trim removed 4 bases at V and 2 bases at J, leaving 5 bases unmatched. The chain's CDR3 is CASSLSTGDTDTQYF. CDR3 nucleotide sequence: TGTGCCAGCTCACTTTCGACAGGGGACACAGATACGCAGTATTTT. The whole variable domain, filled in from reference TRBV18 and TRBJ2-3, reads NAGVMQNPRHLVRRRGQEARLRCSPMKGHSHVYWYRQLPEEGLKFMVYLQKENIIDESGMPKERFSAEFPKEGPSILRIQQVVRGDSAAYFCASSLSTGDTDTQYFGPGTRLTVL.

The rearrangement links TRBV29-1 to TRBJ2-2; 9 bases are shared with TRBD1. Trimming took 4 bases from V and 5 from J; bases not matched to a gene: 5. The CDR3 is made up of 14 amino acids. Germline loops: CDR1 SQVTM, CDR2 ANQGSEA. CDR3 sequence: CSVVNRGQTGELFF. Here the CDR3 DNA reads TGCAGCGTTGTAAACAGGGGGCAAACCGGGGAGCTGTTTTTT.

This chain links TRBV7-2 with TRBJ1-1, with TRBD1 identical over 7 bases. The CDR3 is made up of 12 amino acids. The V gene end was trimmed by 5 bases and the J gene end by 10 bases; junction bases not matched to a gene: 7. Germline values: CDR1 SGHTA, CDR2 FQGNSA. The DNA of the CDR3 is TGTGCCAGCAGCCAAGACAGGGTTGTAGCTTTCTTT. Its protein is CASSQDRVVAFF.